The 15 T cell receptor beta chains reported below all come from one sample, sequenced in a study of PD-1 blockade in classical Hodgkin lymphoma. Every patient relapsed after autologous stem cell transplantation, and brentuximab vedotin exposure varied. The assay was immunoSEQ multiplex PCR, and TCRdb's table has in-frame clones only and misses some. Of approximately 90,000 clones listed, 80% to 95% are singletons. The starting material was peripheral blood mononuclear cells (PBMCs), obtained before the second cycle of nivolumab. The origin of the receptors is a human donor with classical Hodgkin lymphoma.

The genes are TRBV2 and TRBJ1-2; D is uncertain. Trimming shortened V by 5 bases and J by 0 bases, and 13 bases separated the two germline ends. The CDR3 runs 15 residues. CDR1 and CDR2 (germline): SNHLY, FYNNEI. For the CDR3, the DNA is TGTGCCAGCAGTCCCGTGGGATCTGCTAACTATGGCTACACCTTC. Residues: CASSPVGSANYGYTF.

This clone was observed once. V and J are TRBV10-3 and TRBJ2-5; weak D call: TRBD1 (7 bases). CDR3 length: 14 amino acids. CDR1 and CDR2 (germline): ENHRY, SYGVKD. The ends were cut back, 3 bases at V and 4 bases at J, with 12 bases in the middle. The CDR3 is CAISDSQGGETQYF. The CDR3 nucleotides are TGTGCCATCAGTGACAGCCAGGGGGGAGAGACCCAGTACTTC.

The rearrangement uses TRBV6-6 and TRBJ1-2, with D tentatively TRBD1 (6 bases). V dropped 2 bases and J dropped 1 base, with 8 bases sitting between them. The germline gives CDR1 MNHNY, CDR2 SVGAGI (reference sequence). The CDR3 extends over 14 amino acids. CDR3 in amino acids: CASSYLTGNYGYTF. The CDR3 DNA follows: TGTGCCAGCAGTTACCTGACAGGTAACTATGGCTACACCTTC.

The gene calls are TRBV6-1 and TRBJ1-1; 7 bases line up with TRBD1. Losses at the gene ends were 10 bases for V and 7 bases for J; bases not matched to a gene: 12. CDR1 and CDR2 (germline): MNHNS, SASEGT. The CDR3 is 13 amino acids. The CDR3 nucleotides are TGTGCCACCCCGGGACAGAATCTTATTGAAGCTTTCTTT. Its translation is CATPGQNLIEAFF.

V and J are TRBV28 and TRBJ1-4; tentatively, D is TRBD1 (6 bases). V was clipped by 7 bases and J by 4 bases, with 16 bases between them. The germline CDR1 and CDR2 sequences are MDHEN and SYDVKM. The length of the CDR3 is 15 residues. Written as DNA, the CDR3 is TGTGCCAGCACTTTCCCAGGGGCAGTTAATGAAAAACTGTTTTTT. Translation gives CASTFPGAVNEKLFF.

V and J are TRBV30 and TRBJ2-1, with D hard to call. The CDR3 covers 15 residues. V lost 3 bases to trimming and J lost 9 bases, with 21 bases between them. Germline assignment: CDR1 GTSNPN and CDR2 SVGIG (reference sequence). The CDR3 loop is CAWSGGPARFFEQFF. The CDR3 DNA is TGTGCCTGGAGCGGCGGTCCAGCGAGATTTTTTGAGCAGTTCTTC. The full variable domain, completed using reference TRBV30 and TRBJ2-1, is SQTIHQWPATLVQPVGSPLSLECTVEGTSNPNLYWYRQAAGRGLQLLFYSVGIGQISSEVPQNLSASRPQDRQFILSSKKLLLSDSGFYLCAWSGGPARFFEQFFGPGTRLTVL.

V and J are TRBV7-9 and TRBJ2-1, with D uncertain. Germline lookup yields CDR1 SEHNR and CDR2 FQNEAQ (reference sequence). This CDR3 spans 9 amino acids. The CDR3 DNA reads as TGTGACAAGCCCGGTGAGCAGTTCTTC. Protein sequence: CDKPGEQFF.

The chain couples TRBV7-9 to TRBJ1-2; maybe TRBD1 (5 bases). Per the germline V gene, CDR1 is SEHNR and CDR2 is FQNEAQ (reference sequence). This CDR3 region has 13 residues. V was cut by 8 bases and J by 0 bases, with 10 bases left in between. The CDR3 DNA reads as TGTGCCAGCCTCGGGGGTACTAACTATGGCTACACCTTC. Its translation: CASLGGTNYGYTF.

This sequence joins TRBV5-1 and TRBJ1-1; D unclear. The germline gives CDR1 SGHRS, CDR2 YFSETQ. CDR3 length: 13 residues. Trimming removed 2 bases from V and 2 bases from J, with 7 bases in between. This CDR3 reads CASSLGLNTEAFF. For the CDR3, the DNA is TGCGCCAGCAGCTTAGGGCTAAACACTGAAGCTTTCTTT.

V usage is TRBV4-1 and J usage is TRBJ2-1, with 7 bases identical to TRBD2. The CDR3 is 14 residues long. Germline CDR1 is MGHRA and CDR2 is YSYEKL. Losses at the gene ends were 0 bases for V and 5 bases for J; bases not matched to a gene: 1. In nucleotides, the CDR3 is TGCGCCAGCAGCCAAGAACTAGCGAACAATGAGCAGTTCTTC. Translated: CASSQELANNEQFF.

This rearrangement joins TRBV2 to TRBJ2-3; 11 bases are a match to TRBD2. Germline V gene data show CDR1 as SNHLY and CDR2 as FYNNEI. V gave up 6 bases and J gave up 2 bases; unmatched junction bases: 4. The CDR3 is made up of 15 amino acids. CDR3 sequence reads: CASSRGLADTDTQYF. Written as DNA, the CDR3 is TGTGCCAGCAGCCGGGGACTAGCGGACACAGATACGCAGTATTTT.

The CDR3 DNA reads TGTGCCAGCAGTTCTGGGACGGCTTCAGGTCAGCAGTACTTC. Its translation: CASSSGTASGQQYF. The chain recombines TRBV28 with TRBJ2-7, with D perhaps matching TRBD1 or TRBD2 (5 bases each). The germline V and J ends were trimmed by 4 bases and 8 bases, with 18 bases remaining between them. Germline V gene sequence: CDR1 MDHEN, CDR2 SYDVKM. CDR3 size: 14 residues.

The chain employs TRBV7-2 and TRBJ2-1, with 9 bases matching TRBD2. The CDR3 is made up of 15 amino acids. Trimming took 5 bases from V and 3 from J; bases not matched to a gene: 5. The germline gives CDR1 SGHTA, CDR2 FQGNSA. The CDR3 bases are TGTGCCAGCAGCCCCGGCGGGAGGGGCTACAATGAGCAGTTCTTC. Protein product: CASSPGGRGYNEQFF.

The chain joins TRBV6-1 to TRBJ2-1; D is unclear. Germline V lookup: CDR1 MNHNS, CDR2 SASEGT. The germline V and J ends were trimmed by 4 bases and 10 bases, with 8 bases remaining between them. The CDR3 is 11 amino acids. The CDR3 bases are TGTGCCAGCAGTGCTAACCAGGAGCAGTTCTTC. Encoded protein: CASSANQEQFF.

The V gene is TRBV28, the J gene TRBJ1-2; D gene uncertain. The CDR3 sequence is 17 residues long. The germline V gene encodes CDR1 MDHEN and CDR2 SYDVKM. V lost 3 bases to trimming and J lost 2 bases, with 19 bases between them. The CDR3 protein is CASSFLLEPEENYGYTF. CDR3 nucleotide sequence: TGTGCCAGCAGTTTTTTACTAGAGCCAGAGGAGAACTATGGCTACACCTTC.